Following are 13 T cell receptor beta chains from one sample sequenced in a study of T-cell reconstitution after alpha-beta-depleted transplantation in children. Unique molecular identifiers were used to barcode this TCRbeta library. TCRdb re-called the PCR reads through MiXCR, storing one row per CDR3 protein. The table records around 240,000 distinct CDR3 sequences, about 8.8% of them present only once. This sample comprised PBMCs from the stem cell graft donor, obtained from the stem cell graft. The origin of the receptors is a human donor who donated a stem cell graft to a child with SCID.

This clonotype has a count of ten or more. CDR3 bases: TGCAGTGCTAGTAGCGGGGGGGCCGATGAGACCCAGTACTTC. This encodes CSASSGGADETQYF. V gene TRBV20-1 combines with J gene TRBJ2-5; 11 bases fit TRBD2. The junction had 5 bases not matched to a gene; V was cut back by 3 bases and J by 5 bases. Germline lookup yields CDR1 DFQATT and CDR2 SNEGSKA (reference sequence). The CDR3 loop spans 14 amino acids.

This clonotype has at least ten counts. The rearrangement links TRBV5-1 to TRBJ2-1; D is uncertain. Trimming removed 4 bases from V and 0 bases from J, with 14 bases in between. Per germline, CDR1 SGHRS and CDR2 YFSETQ. The CDR3 sequence is 16 residues long. CDR3 residues: CASSLTTGSSYNEQFF. The CDR3 DNA follows: TGCGCCAGCAGCCTTACGACCGGTAGCTCCTACAATGAGCAGTTCTTC.

Ten or more counts support this clonotype. The CDR3 bases are TGTGCCAGCAGTGCGACAGGGGGCAATCAGCCCCAGCATTTT. Residues: CASSATGGNQPQHF. The chain couples TRBV12-3 or TRBV12-4 to TRBJ1-5; 8 bases map to TRBD1. The CDR3 has 14 residues. The V segment lost 5 bases and the J segment 2 bases; nucleotides outside the gene matches: 2.

This clonotype came up a few times. This chain's CDR3 is CASSVLGTLSHEKLFF. In DNA, the CDR3 is TGTGCCAGCAGCGTCCTCGGGACTTTGTCCCACGAAAAACTGTTTTTT. The rearrangement links TRBV5-5 to TRBJ1-4, with TRBD1 as a possible D gene (5 bases). V gave up 4 bases and J gave up 8 bases, with 21 bases separating them. Germline V gene data show CDR1 as SGHKS and CDR2 as YYEKEE (reference sequence). This CDR3 spans 16 amino acids.

This clonotype was seen at least ten times. J is TRBJ1-3 and V is TRBV15; a weak D match, TRBD1 (6 bases). Germline-derived CDR1 and CDR2 are LNHNV and YYDKDF (reference sequence). The CDR3 is made up of 14 amino acids. With 1 base removed from V and 4 bases from J, the gap between germline ends came to 8 bases. CDR3 in amino acids: CATSRGTDGNTIYF. Here the CDR3 DNA reads TGTGCCACCAGCAGAGGGACAGACGGAAACACCATATATTTT. Full variable domain (missing parts from reference TRBV15 and TRBJ1-3): DAMVIQNPRYQVTQFGKPVTLSCSQTLNHNVMYWYQQKSSQAPKLLFHYYDKDFNNEADTPDNFQSRRPNTSFCFLDIRSPGLGDTAMYLCATSRGTDGNTIYFGEGSWLTVV.

At least ten counts were recorded for this clonotype. V gene TRBV12-3 or TRBV12-4 combines with J gene TRBJ1-1; the D is unclear. Trimming stripped 5 bases from V and 0 bases from J, with 10 bases between. The CDR3 length is 14 residues. This chain's CDR3 is CASSLDGMNTEAFF. CDR3 sequence (DNA): TGTGCCAGCAGTCTCGACGGTATGAACACTGAAGCTTTCTTT.

This clonotype appeared many times. This chain uses TRBV20-1 with TRBJ2-7, with a possible D match to TRBD1 (6 bases). Germline V CDR1 and CDR2: DFQATT, SNEGSKA (reference sequence). This CDR3 has 18 amino acids. The germline V and J ends were trimmed by 3 bases and 1 base, with 25 bases remaining between them. The chain's CDR3 is CSARAPPERQVISYEQYF. The CDR3 region has the DNA TGCAGTGCTAGGGCCCCCCCCGAACGACAGGTTATTTCCTACGAGCAGTACTTC.

In this sample, this clonotype turned up many times. The rearrangement uses TRBV5-1 and TRBJ1-6; D call uncertain. The CDR3 runs 15 residues. Trimming cost V 0 bases and J 7 bases, with 11 bases left between them. Per the germline V gene, CDR1 is SGHRS and CDR2 is YFSETQ. In DNA, the CDR3 is TGCGCCAGCAGCTTGGAACCAGGACGCAATTCACCCCTCCACTTT. Translating gives CASSLEPGRNSPLHF.

Ten or more counts support this clonotype. The chain joins TRBV15 to TRBJ1-3; tentative D call: TRBD1 (5 bases). This CDR3 region has 16 residues. With 0 bases removed from V and 9 bases from J, the gap between germline ends came to 18 bases. Germline CDR1 LNHNV, CDR2 YYDKDF (reference sequence). This chain's CDR3 is CATSRDRGLDMGTIYF. CDR3 DNA sequence: TGTGCCACCAGCAGAGATAGGGGCCTGGATATGGGCACCATATATTTT. The variable domain in full, completed from reference TRBV15 and TRBJ1-3, reads DAMVIQNPRYQVTQFGKPVTLSCSQTLNHNVMYWYQQKSSQAPKLLFHYYDKDFNNEADTPDNFQSRRPNTSFCFLDIRSPGLGDTAMYLCATSRDRGLDMGTIYFGEGSWLTVV.

This clonotype was recorded many times. The chain uses TRBV10-3 and TRBJ2-3; no definite D call. This CDR3 has 12 residues. The germline CDR1 and CDR2 sequences are ENHRY and SYGVKD. Trimming pared 0 bases from V and 9 bases from J, leaving 7 bases between. The CDR3 nucleotides read TGTGCCATCAGTGAGTCTGTAGGAACGCAGTATTTT. It specifies CAISESVGTQYF.

This clonotype was found many times. CDR3 bases: TGCGCCAGCAAGTGGGCAGTCTTTAACACCGGGGAGCTGTTTTTT. Its translation is CASKWAVFNTGELFF. The genes are TRBV5-1 and TRBJ2-2; D is undetermined. V lost 6 bases and J lost 2, with 14 bases in between. CDR3 length: 15 amino acids. Germline V lookup: CDR1 SGHRS, CDR2 YFSETQ.

The chain links TRBV4-1 to TRBJ1-2; D is unclear. V lost 3 bases and J lost 0, with 5 bases in between. The CDR3 sequence is 13 residues long. The germline V gene has CDR1 MGHRA and CDR2 YSYEKL. This chain's CDR3 is CASSHSPNYGYTF. The CDR3 coding sequence is TGCGCCAGCAGCCATTCCCCTAACTATGGCTACACCTTC.

This clonotype was seen repeatedly, ten times or more. The chain has TRBV7-2 and TRBJ1-6, with 7 bases identical to TRBD1. The V gene end was trimmed by 8 bases and the J gene end by 10 bases; junction bases not matched to a gene: 8. The CDR3 runs 13 residues. The germline CDR1 and CDR2 sequences are SGHTA and FQGNSA. CDR3 DNA: TGTGCCAGCCAAGACAGGGTTTACTCACCCCTCCACTTT. Protein sequence: CASQDRVYSPLHF.